This passage covers 17 T cell receptor beta chains from one sample sequenced in a study of shared clonotypes between healthy human individuals. As defined, naive CD8 cells were CD45RO-negative and positively selected for CCR7, with terminally differentiated effector memory CD45RA+ cells excluded. Only in-frame clones appear in the TCRdb table, and some are missing; sequencing was by immunoSEQ multiplex PCR. The sample has 2 million or so clones, roughly 95% seen once. The specimen was naive CD8+ T cells sorted from blood. The receptor set was obtained from a man aged 18 to 29 in good health.

This rearrangement joins TRBV6-5 to TRBJ2-1, with TRBD1 as a possible D gene (6 bases). The CDR3 sequence is 14 residues long. The germline CDR1 and CDR2 sequences are MNHEY and SVGAGI. Trimming stripped 5 bases from V and 10 bases from J, with 18 bases between. The CDR3 sequence is CASSPHGGSGEQFF. Here the CDR3 DNA reads TGTGCCAGCAGTCCCCATGGGGGCAGCGGCGAGCAGTTCTTC.

The chain has TRBV6-5 and TRBJ2-7, with D possibly TRBD1 on 5 matching bases. Germline V gene data show CDR1 as MNHEY and CDR2 as SVGAGI. The V end was cut by 4 bases, the J end by 1 base, with 11 bases between. The CDR3 is 14 amino acids. CDR3 sequence reads: CASSSIQGSYEQYF. The CDR3, as DNA: TGTGCCAGCAGTTCTATCCAGGGTTCCTACGAGCAGTACTTC.

The chain combines TRBV6-5 with TRBJ2-1, with TRBD1 matching 8 bases. Germline V gene sequence: CDR1 MNHEY, CDR2 SVGAGI. The V segment lost 2 bases and the J segment 8 bases; nucleotides outside the gene matches: 5. This CDR3 has 14 amino acids. The DNA for the CDR3 is TGTGCCAGCAGTTACGACAGGGGACACGATGAGCAGTTCTTC. This translates into CASSYDRGHDEQFF.

The genes are TRBV28 and TRBJ2-1, with D possibly TRBD2 on 6 matching bases. Between the trimmed V and J ends, which lost 5 bases and 3 bases, there was a span of 17 bases. CDR3 size: 16 residues. Germline values: CDR1 MDHEN, CDR2 SYDVKM. The CDR3 spells CASSGVVATSYNEQFF. CDR3 bases: TGTGCCAGCAGTGGGGTGGTCGCGACTAGCTACAATGAGCAGTTCTTC.

The rearrangement uses TRBV19 and TRBJ1-5; maybe TRBD1 (5 bases). V lost 4 bases and J 5 bases, leaving 9 bases between the germline ends. This CDR3 spans 13 amino acids. Germline V lookup: CDR1 LNHDA, CDR2 SQIVND (reference sequence). CDR3 nucleotide sequence: TGTGCCAGTAGTAGGCAGGGCTATCAGCCCCAGCATTTT. It codes for CASSRQGYQPQHF.

The chain links TRBV7-6 to TRBJ1-1; weak D call: TRBD1 (5 bases). In germline, CDR1 is SGHVS, CDR2 FNYEAQ. V lost 4 bases and J 1 base, leaving 10 bases between the germline ends. The CDR3 totals 14 residues. The CDR3 DNA reads as TGTGCCAGCAGCTCAGGGATGTCGAACACTGAAGCTTTCTTT. This codes for CASSSGMSNTEAFF.

This clone has a single count. The rearrangement uses TRBV10-2 and TRBJ2-7; D is ambiguous. The CDR3 covers 15 residues. The germline V gene has CDR1 WSHSY and CDR2 SAAADI. Trimming shortened V by 3 bases and J by 4 bases, and 16 bases separated the two germline ends. CDR3 coding DNA: TGCGCCAGCAGTGACCCAAACGGACCAACGTACGAGCAGTACTTC. Translation gives CASSDPNGPTYEQYF.

The chain couples TRBV28 to TRBJ1-4, with unresolved D. The ends were cut back, 1 base at V and 2 bases at J, with 14 bases in the middle. This CDR3 contains 17 residues. Germline V gene data show CDR1 as MDHEN and CDR2 as SYDVKM. This CDR3 is CASSLLVGEGTNEKLFF. DNA of the CDR3: TGTGCCAGCAGTTTATTAGTGGGCGAGGGCACTAATGAAAAACTGTTTTTT.

This chain connects TRBV6-5 to TRBJ2-5; D perhaps matches TRBD1 (5 bases). Trimming shortened V by 2 bases and J by 0 bases, and 7 bases separated the two germline ends. CDR1 and CDR2 from the germline V gene are MNHEY and SVGAGI. CDR3 length: 14 residues. DNA of the CDR3: TGTGCCAGCAGTTACCAGGGCTACCAAGAGACCCAGTACTTC. This encodes CASSYQGYQETQYF.

CDR3 DNA sequence: TGTGCCAGCAGCCTAAGCTCGGGGACCGAGTATGAAGCTTTCTTT. Translation gives CASSLSSGTEYEAFF. V usage is TRBV6-6 and J usage is TRBJ1-1; D may be TRBD1 (5 bases). The CDR3 extends over 15 amino acids. V lost 6 bases and J 7 bases, leaving 21 bases between the germline ends. Germline CDR1 is MNHNY and CDR2 is SVGAGI (reference sequence).

This sequence joins TRBV19 and TRBJ1-6; 9 nucleotides agree with TRBD1. From germline, CDR1 is LNHDA and CDR2 SQIVND (reference sequence). The V gene end was trimmed by 7 bases and the J gene end by 0 bases; junction bases not matched to a gene: 10. The CDR3 covers 18 residues. In nucleotides, the CDR3 is TGTGCCAGTACAAGTACCGGGACAGGGAGCTCCTATAATTCACCCCTCCACTTT. It yields the protein CASTSTGTGSSYNSPLHF.

The chain employs TRBV5-1 and TRBJ2-7; tentatively, D is TRBD1 or TRBD2 (5 bases each). Trimming removed 4 bases at V and 6 bases at J, with 14 bases between. The CDR3 loop spans 13 amino acids. From germline, CDR1 is SGHRS and CDR2 YFSETQ. The CDR3 coding sequence is TGCGCCAGCAGCGAATGGGACGATGGCGAGCAGTACTTC. As protein: CASSEWDDGEQYF.

The V and J genes are TRBV5-4 and TRBJ2-3; 9 bases align to TRBD2. This CDR3 region has 15 residues. The germline gives CDR1 SGHNT, CDR2 YYREEE (reference sequence). Trimming cost V 4 bases and J 0 bases; bases outside gene matches: 3. The CDR3 DNA reads TGTGCCAGCAGCCTAAGCGGGGGGAGCACAGATACGCAGTATTTT. It codes for CASSLSGGSTDTQYF.

V is TRBV9 and J is TRBJ2-7, with 9 nucleotides matching TRBD2. Germline V gene data show CDR1 as SGDLS and CDR2 as YYNGEE. V shed 3 bases, J shed 6 bases, and the junction held 4 bases outside the gene matches. The CDR3 runs to 13 residues. CDR3 in DNA: TGTGCCAGCAGCGGTGGACTAGCGCCCGAGCAGTACTTC. Amino acid sequence: CASSGGLAPEQYF.

The chain combines TRBV4-3 with TRBJ1-3; D might be TRBD1 (5 bases). Germline V CDR1 and CDR2: LGHNA, YSLEER. V was shortened by 0 bases and J by 0 bases, with 15 bases between the two germline ends. This CDR3 comprises 18 residues. The CDR3 DNA follows: TGCGCCAGCAGCCAAGATCTTGACAGCCTCTACTCTGGAAACACCATATATTTT. This sequence encodes CASSQDLDSLYSGNTIYF.

CDR3 sequence: CASSIRDGTAFF. CDR3 DNA: TGTGCCAGTAGTATCAGGGATGGTACGGCTTTCTTT. The chain recombines TRBV19 with TRBJ1-1; D is possibly TRBD1 (5 bases). Germline V lookup: CDR1 LNHDA, CDR2 SQIVND (reference sequence). Trimming took off 3 bases at V and 11 bases at J, with 13 bases between the two ends. The length of the CDR3 is 12 residues.

This clone appeared once. CDR3 residues: CASSPDSPSTDTQYF. The CDR3 DNA reads TGTGCCAGCAGCCCGGACAGCCCTAGCACAGATACGCAGTATTTT. The genes are TRBV6-6 and TRBJ2-3, with D possibly being TRBD1 (6 bases). The CDR3 covers 15 residues. V lost 6 bases, J lost 0 bases, and 13 bases lay in between. Per the germline V gene, CDR1 is MNHNY and CDR2 is SVGAGI (reference sequence).